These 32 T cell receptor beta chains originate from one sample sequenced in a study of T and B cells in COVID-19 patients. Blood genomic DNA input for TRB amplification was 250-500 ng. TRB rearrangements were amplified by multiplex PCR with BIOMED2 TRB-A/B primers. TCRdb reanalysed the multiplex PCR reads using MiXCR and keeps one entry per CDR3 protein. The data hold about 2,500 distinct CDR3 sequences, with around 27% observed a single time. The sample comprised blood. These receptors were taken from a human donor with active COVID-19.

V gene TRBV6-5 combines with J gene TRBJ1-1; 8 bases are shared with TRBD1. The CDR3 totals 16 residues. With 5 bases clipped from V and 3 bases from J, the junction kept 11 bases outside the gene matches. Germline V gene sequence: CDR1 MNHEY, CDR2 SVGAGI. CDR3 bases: TGTGCCAGCAGTCACCGGGACAGGCCCCAGCACACTGAAGCTTTCTTT. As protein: CASSHRDRPQHTEAFF.

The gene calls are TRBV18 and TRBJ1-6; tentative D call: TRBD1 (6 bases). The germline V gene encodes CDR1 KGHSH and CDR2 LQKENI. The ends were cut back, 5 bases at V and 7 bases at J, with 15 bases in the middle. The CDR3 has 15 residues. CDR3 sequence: CASSFASGGNSPLHF. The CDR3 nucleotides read TGTGCCAGCTCATTCGCGAGCGGGGGCAATTCACCCCTCCACTTT.

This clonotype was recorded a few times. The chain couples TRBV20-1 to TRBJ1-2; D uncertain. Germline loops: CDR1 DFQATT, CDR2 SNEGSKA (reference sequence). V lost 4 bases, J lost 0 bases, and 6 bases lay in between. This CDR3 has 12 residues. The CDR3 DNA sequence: TGCAGTGCTACAGAATCTAACTATGGCTACACCTTC. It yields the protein CSATESNYGYTF.

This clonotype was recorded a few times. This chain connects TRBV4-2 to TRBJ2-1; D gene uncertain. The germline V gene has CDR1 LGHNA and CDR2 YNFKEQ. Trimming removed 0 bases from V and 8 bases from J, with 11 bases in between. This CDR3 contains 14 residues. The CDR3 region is CASSQDIDGDEQFF. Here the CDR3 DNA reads TGTGCCAGCAGCCAAGATATTGACGGAGATGAGCAGTTCTTC.

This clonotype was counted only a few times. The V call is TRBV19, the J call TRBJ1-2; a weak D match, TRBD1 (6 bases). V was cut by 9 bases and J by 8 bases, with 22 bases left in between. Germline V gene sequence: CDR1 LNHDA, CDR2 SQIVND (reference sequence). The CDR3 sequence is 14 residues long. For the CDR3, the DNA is TGTGCCAGCAGCCCCGCGGGGGCGGGGGGGGGCTACACCTTC. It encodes CASSPAGAGGGYTF.

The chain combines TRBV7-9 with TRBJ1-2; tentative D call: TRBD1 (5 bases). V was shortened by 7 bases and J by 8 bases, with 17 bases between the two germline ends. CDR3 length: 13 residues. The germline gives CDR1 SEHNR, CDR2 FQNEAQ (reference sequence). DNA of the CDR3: TGTGCCAGCACCCTCAGGGCGGTTGAGGGCTACACCTTC. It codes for CASTLRAVEGYTF.

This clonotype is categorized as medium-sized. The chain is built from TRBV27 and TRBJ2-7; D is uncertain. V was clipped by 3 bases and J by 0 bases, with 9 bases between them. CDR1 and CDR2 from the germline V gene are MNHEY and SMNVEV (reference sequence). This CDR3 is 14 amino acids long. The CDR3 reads CASSLSRNSYEQYF. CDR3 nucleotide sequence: TGTGCCAGCAGTTTGTCCAGAAACTCCTACGAGCAGTACTTC.

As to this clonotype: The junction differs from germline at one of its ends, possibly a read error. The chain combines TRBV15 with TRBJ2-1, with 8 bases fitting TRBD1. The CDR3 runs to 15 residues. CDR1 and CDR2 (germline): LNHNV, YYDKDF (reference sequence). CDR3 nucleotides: TGTGAGACCAGCCGGGGTTGGGGGAAACAGGGGGAGCTGTTCTTC. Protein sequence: CETSRGWGKQGELFF.

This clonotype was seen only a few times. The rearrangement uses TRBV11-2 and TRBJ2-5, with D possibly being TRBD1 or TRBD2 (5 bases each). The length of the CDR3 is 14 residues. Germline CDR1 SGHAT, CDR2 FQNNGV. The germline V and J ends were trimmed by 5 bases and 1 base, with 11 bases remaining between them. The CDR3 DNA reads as TGTGCCAGCAGCCCCGAAGGGACCCAAGAGACCCAGTACTTC. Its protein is CASSPEGTQETQYF.

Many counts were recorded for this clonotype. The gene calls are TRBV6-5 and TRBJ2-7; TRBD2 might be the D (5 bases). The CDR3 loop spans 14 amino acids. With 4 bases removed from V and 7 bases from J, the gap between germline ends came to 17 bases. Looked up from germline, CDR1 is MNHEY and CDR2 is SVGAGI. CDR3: CASSSGSTRGEQYF. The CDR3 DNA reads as TGTGCCAGCAGTTCTGGGAGCACTCGAGGGGAGCAGTACTTC.

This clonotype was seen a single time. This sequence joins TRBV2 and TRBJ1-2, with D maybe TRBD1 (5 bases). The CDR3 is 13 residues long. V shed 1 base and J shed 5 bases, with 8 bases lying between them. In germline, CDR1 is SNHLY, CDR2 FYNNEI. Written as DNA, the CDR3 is TGTGCCAGCAGTGAAGGGGCAGGGTATGGCTACACCTTC. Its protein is CASSEGAGYGYTF.

The CDR3 sequence: CASTKGDRATEAFF. CDR3 in DNA: TGTGCCAGCACCAAGGGGGACAGGGCCACTGAAGCTTTCTTT. V usage is TRBV6-1 and J usage is TRBJ1-1; TRBD1 matches 9 bases. The CDR3 extends over 14 amino acids. The germline gives CDR1 MNHNS, CDR2 SASEGT. V lost 7 bases to trimming and J lost 4 bases; unmatched junction nucleotides: 7.

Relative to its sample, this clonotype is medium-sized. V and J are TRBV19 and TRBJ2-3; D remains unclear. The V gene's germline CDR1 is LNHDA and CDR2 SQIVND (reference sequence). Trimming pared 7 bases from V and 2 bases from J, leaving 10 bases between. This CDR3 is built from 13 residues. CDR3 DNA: TGTGCCAGTACCGAGACTGTCACAGATACGCAGTATTTT. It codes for CASTETVTDTQYF.

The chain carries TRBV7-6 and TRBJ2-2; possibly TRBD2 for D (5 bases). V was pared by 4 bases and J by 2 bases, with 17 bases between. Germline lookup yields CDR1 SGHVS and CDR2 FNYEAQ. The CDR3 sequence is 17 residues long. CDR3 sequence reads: CASSSQSGSLNTGELFF. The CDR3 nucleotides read TGTGCCAGCAGCTCCCAAAGCGGATCGCTTAACACCGGGGAGCTGTTTTTT.

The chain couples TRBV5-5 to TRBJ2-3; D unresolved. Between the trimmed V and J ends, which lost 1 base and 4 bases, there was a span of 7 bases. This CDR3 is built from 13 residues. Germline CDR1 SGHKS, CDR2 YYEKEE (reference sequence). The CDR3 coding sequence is TGTGCCAGCAGCTTGAGGTCCGCAGATACGCAGTATTTT. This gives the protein CASSLRSADTQYF.

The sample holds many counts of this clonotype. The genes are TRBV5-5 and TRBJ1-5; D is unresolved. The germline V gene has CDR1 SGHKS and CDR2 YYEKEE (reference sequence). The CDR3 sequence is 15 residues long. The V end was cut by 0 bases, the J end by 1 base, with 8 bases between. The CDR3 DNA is TGTGCCAGCAGCTTGGCCGCAATGAGCAATCAGCCCCAGCATTTT. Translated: CASSLAAMSNQPQHF.

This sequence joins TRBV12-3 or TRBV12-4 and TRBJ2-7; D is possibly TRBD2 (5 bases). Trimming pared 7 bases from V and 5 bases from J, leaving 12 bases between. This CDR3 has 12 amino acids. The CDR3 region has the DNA TGTGCCAGCACCTACCCCGGGAACGAGCAGTACTTC. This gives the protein CASTYPGNEQYF.

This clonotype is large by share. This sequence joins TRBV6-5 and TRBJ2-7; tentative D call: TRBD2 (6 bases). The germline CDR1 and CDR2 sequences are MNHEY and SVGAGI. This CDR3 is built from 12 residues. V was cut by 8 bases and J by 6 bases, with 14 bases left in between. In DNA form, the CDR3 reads TGTGCCAGCCGGGACTCCGGCGTCGAGCAGTACTTC. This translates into CASRDSGVEQYF.

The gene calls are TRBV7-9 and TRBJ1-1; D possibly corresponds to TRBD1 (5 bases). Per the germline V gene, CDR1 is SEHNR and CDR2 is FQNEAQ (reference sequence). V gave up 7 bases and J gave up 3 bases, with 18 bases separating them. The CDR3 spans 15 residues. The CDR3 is CASTLHGGRDTEAFF. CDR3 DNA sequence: TGTGCCAGCACCTTGCACGGGGGAAGGGACACTGAAGCTTTCTTT.

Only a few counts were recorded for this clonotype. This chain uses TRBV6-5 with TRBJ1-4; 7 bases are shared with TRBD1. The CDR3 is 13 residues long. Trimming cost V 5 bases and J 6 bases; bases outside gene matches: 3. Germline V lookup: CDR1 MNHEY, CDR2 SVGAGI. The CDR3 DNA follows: TGTGCCAGCAGTGACAGGGTCGATGAAAAACTGTTTTTT. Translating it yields CASSDRVDEKLFF.

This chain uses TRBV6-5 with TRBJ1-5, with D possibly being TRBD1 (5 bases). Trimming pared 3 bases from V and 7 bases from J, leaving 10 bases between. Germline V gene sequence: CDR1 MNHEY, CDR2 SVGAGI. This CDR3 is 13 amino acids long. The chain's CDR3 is CASSYGGNQPQHF. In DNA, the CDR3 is TGTGCCAGCAGTTATGGGGGGAACCAGCCCCAGCATTTT.

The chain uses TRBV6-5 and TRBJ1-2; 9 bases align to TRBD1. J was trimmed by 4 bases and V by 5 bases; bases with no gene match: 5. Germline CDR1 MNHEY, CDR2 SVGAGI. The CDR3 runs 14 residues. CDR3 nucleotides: TGTGCCAGCAGTCGGACAGGGGTCAGCTATGGCTACACCTTC. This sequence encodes CASSRTGVSYGYTF.

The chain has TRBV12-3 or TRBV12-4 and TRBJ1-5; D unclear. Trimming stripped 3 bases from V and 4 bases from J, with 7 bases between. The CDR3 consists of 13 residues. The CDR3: CASSLGSNQPQHF. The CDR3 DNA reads TGTGCCAGCAGTTTGGGTAGTAATCAGCCCCAGCATTTT.

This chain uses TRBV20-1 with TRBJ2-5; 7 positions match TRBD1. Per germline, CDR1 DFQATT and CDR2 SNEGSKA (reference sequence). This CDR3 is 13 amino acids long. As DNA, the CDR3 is TGCAGCACAACTAAGGGGGCTAGGGAGACCCAGTACTTC. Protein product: CSTTKGARETQYF.

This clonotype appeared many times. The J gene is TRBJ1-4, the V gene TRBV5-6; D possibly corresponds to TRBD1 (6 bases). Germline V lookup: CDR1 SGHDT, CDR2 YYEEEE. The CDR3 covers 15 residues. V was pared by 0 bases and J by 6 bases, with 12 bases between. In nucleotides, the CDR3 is TGTGCCAGCAGCTTGGAACAGGGAGGGGATGAAAAACTGTTTTTT. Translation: CASSLEQGGDEKLFF. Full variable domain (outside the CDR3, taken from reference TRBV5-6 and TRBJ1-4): DAGVTQSPTHLIKTRGQQVTLRCSPKSGHDTVSWYQQALGQGPQFIFQYYEEEERQRGNFPDRFSGHQFPNYSSELNVNALLLGDSALYLCASSLEQGGDEKLFFGSGTQLSVL.

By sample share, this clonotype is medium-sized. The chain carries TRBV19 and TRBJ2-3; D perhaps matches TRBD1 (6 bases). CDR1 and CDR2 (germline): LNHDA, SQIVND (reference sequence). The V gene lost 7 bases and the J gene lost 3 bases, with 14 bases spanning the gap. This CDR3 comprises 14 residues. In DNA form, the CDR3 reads TGTGCCAGTATGGGGACATACATTACAGATACGCAGTATTTT. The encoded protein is CASMGTYITDTQYF.

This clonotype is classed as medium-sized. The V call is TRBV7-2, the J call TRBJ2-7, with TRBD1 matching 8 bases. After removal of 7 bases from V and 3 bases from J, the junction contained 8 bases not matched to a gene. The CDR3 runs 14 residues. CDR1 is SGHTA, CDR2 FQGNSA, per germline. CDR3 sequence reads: CASTRQGSIYEQYF. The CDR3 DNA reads TGTGCCAGCACCCGACAGGGGTCCATCTACGAGCAGTACTTC.

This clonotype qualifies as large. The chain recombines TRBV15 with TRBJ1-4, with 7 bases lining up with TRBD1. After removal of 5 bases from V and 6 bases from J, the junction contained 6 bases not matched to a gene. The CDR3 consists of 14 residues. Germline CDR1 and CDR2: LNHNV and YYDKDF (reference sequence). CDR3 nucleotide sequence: TGTGCCACCAGCGAGGGGGCAGGGGATGAAAAACTGTTTTTT. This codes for CATSEGAGDEKLFF.

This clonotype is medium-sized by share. CDR3 in DNA: TGTGCCAGCAGTCTCTCGACAGGGGGCAACACCGGGGAGCTGTTTTTT. Encoded protein: CASSLSTGGNTGELFF. The chain links TRBV27 to TRBJ2-2; 10 nucleotides agree with TRBD1. CDR3 size: 16 residues. Trimming took 5 bases from V and 2 from J; bases not matched to a gene: 5. Per the germline V gene, CDR1 is MNHEY and CDR2 is SMNVEV (reference sequence).

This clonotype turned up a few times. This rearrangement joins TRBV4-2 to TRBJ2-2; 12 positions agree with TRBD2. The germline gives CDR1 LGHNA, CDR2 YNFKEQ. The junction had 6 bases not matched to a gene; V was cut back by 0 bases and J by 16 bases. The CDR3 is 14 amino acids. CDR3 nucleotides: TGTGCCAGCAGCCAAGATTCGACTAGCGGGAGAAAGTTTTTT. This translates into CASSQDSTSGRKFF.

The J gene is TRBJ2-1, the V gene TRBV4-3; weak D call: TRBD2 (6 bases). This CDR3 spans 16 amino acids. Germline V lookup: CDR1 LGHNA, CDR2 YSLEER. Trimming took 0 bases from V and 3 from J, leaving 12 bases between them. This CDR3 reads CASSQDLDGGYNEQFF. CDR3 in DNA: TGCGCCAGCAGCCAAGATTTAGACGGGGGCTACAATGAGCAGTTCTTC.

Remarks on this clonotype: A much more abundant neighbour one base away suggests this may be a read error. The CDR3 loop reads CARSYGLAGGEQFF. CDR3 bases: TGTGCCAGAAGCTATGGACTAGCGGGAGGTGAGCAGTTCTTC. V usage is TRBV5-3 and J usage is TRBJ2-1; 14 nucleotides align to TRBD2. TRBV5-3 is treated as an ORF (open reading frame) with a function not yet certain. CDR3 length: 14 residues. Trimming removed 3 bases from V and 9 bases from J; junction bases left unmatched: 2.